These 19 T cell receptor beta chains were all obtained from the same sample, sequenced in a study of response to subunit inactivated influenza vaccine. TCRdb fed the RT-PCR reads into MiXCR, producing one record per CDR3 protein. Of some 800,000 distinct CDR3 sequences in the sample, approximately 22% are singletons; the top ten hold roughly 10%. Source: PBMCs from blood, taken roughly 5 days after vaccination. The receptors shown here come from a man in his fifties or sixties who received an inactivated influenza vaccine.

This clonotype was seen more than once but under ten times. This chain uses TRBV20-1 with TRBJ1-4; weak D call: TRBD1 (6 bases). Germline CDR1 is DFQATT and CDR2 is SNEGSKA (reference sequence). The CDR3 length is 14 residues. V was trimmed by 2 bases and J by 8 bases, leaving 15 bases between them. CDR3 sequence (DNA): TGCAGTGCTAGATTTGCGGTCGGGGGCGAAAAACTGTTTTTT. The encoded protein is CSARFAVGGEKLFF.

The V and J genes are TRBV7-2 and TRBJ1-3; D is unclear. The CDR3 is 15 residues long. V lost 4 bases to trimming and J lost 2 bases, with 12 bases between them. Germline CDR1 and CDR2: SGHTA and FQGNSA. CDR3 nucleotides: TGTGCCAGCAGCTCCGAGGGCTCCCCTGGAAACACCATATATTTT. Residues: CASSSEGSPGNTIYF. The entire variable domain, with the rest obtained from reference TRBV7-2 and TRBJ1-3, is as follows: GAGVSQSPSNKVTEKGKDVELRCDPISGHTALYWYRQSLGQGLEFLIYFQGNSAPDKSGLPSDRFSAERTGGSVSTLTIQRTQQEDSAVYLCASSSEGSPGNTIYFGEGSWLTVV.

This chain joins TRBV5-1 and TRBJ2-1; D not certain. Germline V gene sequence: CDR1 SGHRS, CDR2 YFSETQ. This CDR3 is built from 16 residues. Trimming cost V 2 bases and J 0 bases, with 12 bases left between them. CDR3 amino acids: CASSLRQQNSYNEQFF. The CDR3 DNA reads TGCGCCAGCAGCTTAAGGCAGCAAAACTCCTACAATGAGCAGTTCTTC.

The chain carries TRBV27 and TRBJ2-1; no definite D call. With 7 bases removed from V and 8 bases from J, the gap between germline ends came to 15 bases. The length of the CDR3 is 13 residues. Germline CDR1 MNHEY, CDR2 SMNVEV (reference sequence). The CDR3 is CASKLWQDDEQFF. DNA for the CDR3: TGTGCCAGCAAACTGTGGCAAGACGATGAGCAGTTCTTC.

The genes are TRBV5-1 and TRBJ2-7; 7 bases are shared with TRBD1. The J segment lost 1 base and the V segment lost 3 bases, leaving 7 bases of the junction unmatched. Germline lookup yields CDR1 SGHRS and CDR2 YFSETQ. The CDR3 contains 15 residues. The CDR3 loop reads CASSSTGIWSYEQYF. The DNA for the CDR3 is TGCGCCAGCAGCTCGACAGGGATTTGGTCCTACGAGCAGTACTTC.

The chain uses TRBV12-3 or TRBV12-4 and TRBJ2-1; TRBD2 aligns across 11 bases. Unmatched junction bases numbered 4, after V lost 3 bases and J lost 9 bases. The CDR3 has 14 amino acids. CDR3 amino acids: CASSFLTSGSEQFF. The CDR3 DNA follows: TGTGCCAGCAGTTTTCTCACTAGCGGGAGTGAGCAGTTCTTC.

This clonotype showed up just a few times. V and J are TRBV12-3 or TRBV12-4 and TRBJ2-3; TRBD2 might be the D (6 bases). CDR3 length: 17 amino acids. V was cut by 6 bases and J by 4 bases, with 23 bases left in between. The CDR3 region has the DNA TGTGCCAGCAGCCCAGCGAGTAGCGGTACTTACGCAGATACGCAGTATTTT. It codes for CASSPASSGTYADTQYF.

This chain links TRBV7-2 with TRBJ2-1; 8 positions match TRBD1. The CDR3 has 15 residues. Germline V gene data show CDR1 as SGHTA and CDR2 as FQGNSA. With 5 bases clipped from V and 4 bases from J, the junction kept 7 bases outside the gene matches. Here the CDR3 reads CASSPDRQGYNEQFF. CDR3 DNA sequence: TGTGCCAGCAGCCCAGATCGACAGGGGTACAATGAGCAGTTCTTC.

This clonotype was detected a few times. V is TRBV5-6 and J is TRBJ2-1, with D perhaps TRBD2 (5 bases). This CDR3 spans 15 amino acids. CDR1 is SGHDT and CDR2 is YYEEEE in the germline V gene. V lost 6 bases, J lost 2 bases, and 15 bases lay in between. The CDR3 here is CASTSGPTTYNEQFF. Here the CDR3 DNA reads TGTGCCAGCACCAGCGGACCGACAACCTACAATGAGCAGTTCTTC.

V usage is TRBV5-6 and J usage is TRBJ2-7; the D is unclear. This CDR3 is built from 18 residues. CDR1 is SGHDT and CDR2 is YYEEEE in the germline V gene. Trimming removed 4 bases from V and 0 bases from J, with 23 bases in between. CDR3 DNA sequence: TGTGCCAGCAGCCCTATTATCAGACCCGGCCGGACCTCCTACGAGCAGTACTTC. Encoded protein: CASSPIIRPGRTSYEQYF.

The genes are TRBV2 and TRBJ2-3; TRBD1 matches at 7 bases. Germline V lookup: CDR1 SNHLY, CDR2 FYNNEI. V lost 6 bases, J lost 5 bases, and 8 bases stayed unmatched. This CDR3 region has 14 residues. The CDR3 reads CASSLTGIGDTQYF. Here the CDR3 DNA reads TGTGCCAGCAGCCTGACAGGGATTGGAGATACGCAGTATTTT.

The sample holds one count of this clonotype. The chain links TRBV6-5 to TRBJ1-2, with 8 bases aligning to TRBD1. The CDR3 is 14 residues long. Germline CDR1 MNHEY, CDR2 SVGAGI. Trimming at V came to 4 bases and at J to 9 bases, leaving 10 bases not matched to a gene. As DNA, the CDR3 is TGTGCCAGCAGTTCCTTTGACAGGGGCGGTAGCTACACCTTC. It is translated as CASSSFDRGGSYTF.

A few counts support this clonotype. This rearrangement joins TRBV29-1 to TRBJ2-3; the D gene could be TRBD1 or TRBD2 (5 bases each). The V and J ends lost 3 bases and 5 bases respectively, with 21 bases between them. The germline gives CDR1 SQVTM, CDR2 ANQGSEA. CDR3 size: 16 residues. The CDR3 loop is CSVDRGSASSQDTQYF. The CDR3, as DNA: TGCAGCGTTGATAGGGGTAGCGCTTCCTCCCAAGATACGCAGTATTTT.

This clonotype came up a few times. The chain carries TRBV19 and TRBJ1-6; D is unclear. Trimming pared 8 bases from V and 6 bases from J, leaving 20 bases between. CDR1 and CDR2 from the germline V gene are LNHDA and SQIVND (reference sequence). The length of the CDR3 is 16 residues. DNA for the CDR3: TGTGCCAGTCACCAAGGAACAGCGGTCTTTAATTCACCCCTCCACTTT. Amino acid sequence: CASHQGTAVFNSPLHF.

The rearrangement uses TRBV25-1 and TRBJ1-3; perhaps TRBD1 as D (6 bases). CDR1 is MGHDK, CDR2 SYGVNS, per germline. The germline V and J ends were trimmed by 6 bases and 8 bases, with 17 bases remaining between them. This CDR3 has 14 residues. Here the CDR3 reads CASRGGLGRDTIYF. The CDR3 nucleotides read TGTGCCAGCAGGGGGGGCCTTGGGCGTGACACCATATATTTT.

This clonotype was found a few times. The CDR3 protein is CSASWTGTQETQYF. The CDR3 DNA is TGCAGTGCTTCCTGGACAGGGACTCAAGAGACCCAGTACTTC. V is TRBV20-1 and J is TRBJ2-5; the match to TRBD1 covers 8 bases. The CDR3 length is 14 residues. The V segment lost 5 bases and the J segment 2 bases; nucleotides outside the gene matches: 7. Germline-derived CDR1 and CDR2 are DFQATT and SNEGSKA (reference sequence).

The V gene is TRBV6-5, the J gene TRBJ2-2; D might be TRBD1 (5 bases). Germline CDR1 reads MNHEY; CDR2 reads SVGAGI. V lost 0 bases to trimming and J lost 7 bases, with 12 bases between them. CDR3 size: 15 residues. CDR3 DNA sequence: TGTGCCAGCAGTTACTCTCGTACAGGAGTCGGGGAGCTGTTTTTT. This sequence encodes CASSYSRTGVGELFF.

The chain joins TRBV15 to TRBJ2-7; 10 bases fit TRBD1. The CDR3 length is 15 residues. Germline V gene data show CDR1 as LNHNV and CDR2 as YYDKDF (reference sequence). The ends lost 4 bases at V and 4 bases at J; junction bases unmatched: 7. The CDR3 sequence: CATSKTRTGGYEQYF. The DNA for the CDR3 is TGTGCCACCAGCAAGACGAGGACAGGGGGGTACGAGCAGTACTTC.

This clonotype was observed a few times. The chain employs TRBV27 and TRBJ1-1; D is unclear. There are 15 residues in the CDR3. V was pared by 5 bases and J by 4 bases, with 17 bases between. Germline-derived CDR1 and CDR2 are MNHEY and SMNVEV (reference sequence). The CDR3 protein is CASSPPLGRGTEAFF. The CDR3 DNA follows: TGTGCCAGCAGTCCCCCCCTTGGACGTGGCACTGAAGCTTTCTTT.